A single sample gave rise to the 2 T cell receptor beta chains below, sequenced in a study of cytomegalovirus exposure and HLA in healthy donors (dated by TCRdb to the late 2010s). Receptor libraries were prepared by the immunoSEQ multiplex PCR assay. Entries here come from immuneACCESS through TCRdb and include only in-frame sequences with V and J called. Some clones fail to appear in such tables; in the studies checked, an unresolved V gene covers under half of the shortfall, and the cause of the remainder is unknown. In this sample the table shows some 49,000 clones, 90% to 95% of which occur a single time. The ten largest account for roughly 8% of the sample. Sequencing input: PBMCs. Receptors originate from a woman aged 18-35 years in good health and CMV-seropositive.

The rearrangement joins TRBV2 to TRBJ1-5; 7 positions match TRBD1. The CDR3 runs 15 residues. V gave up 6 bases and J gave up 4 bases; unmatched junction bases: 9. From germline, CDR1 is SNHLY and CDR2 FYNNEI. CDR3 nucleotides: TGTGCCAGCAGAAGTAACAGGGGCCATAATCAGCCCCAGCATTTT. It translates to CASRSNRGHNQPQHF.

This chain links TRBV9 with TRBJ2-2; possible D gene TRBD1, 5 bases. V was trimmed by 0 bases and J by 6 bases, leaving 9 bases between them. Germline V lookup: CDR1 SGDLS, CDR2 YYNGEE. The CDR3 has 14 amino acids. CDR3 DNA sequence: TGTGCCAGCAGCGTAGGCAGGGTTGCCGGGGAGCTGTTTTTT. Translation gives CASSVGRVAGELFF.